These T cell receptor beta chains were read from a single sample in a study of blood T cells in healthy people across ages. One entry per CDR3 protein results from TCRdb running MiXCR on the 5' RACE reads. The table shows about 1.8 million distinct CDR3 sequences, with about 50% occurring only once. The sequencing input was blood. These TCRs come from a woman in her forties in good health. Each CDR3 is given with its conserved first and last residue. The order of the fields is J gene, D gene, V gene, clone size, CDR3 protein, CDR3 DNA. The D gene is left open where the match is weak. Size is stated for part of the rows, as once, few or many counts, or as a class when the clone is expanded.

>TRBJ2-5|NA|TRBV7-2|once
CASSSTQGETQYF
TGTGCCAGCAGCTCCACCCAGGGGGAGACCCAGTACTTC
>TRBJ2-1|TRBD2|TRBV6-1|once
CASIIRRGGGASYNEQFF
TGTGCCAGCATCATCCGGCGGGGCGGGGGGGCGTCCTACAATGAGCAGTTCTTC
>TRBJ2-1|TRBD2|TRBV6-1|few
CASRASGVPYNERFF
TGTGCCAGCAGAGCTAGCGGGGTTCCCTACAATGAGCGGTTCTTC
>TRBJ2-4|NA|TRBV20-1|NA
CSARDRVIRAKNIQYF
TGCAGTGCTAGAGATCGGGTGATCCGAGCCAAAAACATTCAGTACTTC
>TRBJ2-1|TRBD2|TRBV12-3/TRBV12-4|NA
CASSPGTSGPRRMSYNEQFF
TGTGCCAGCAGTCCAGGGACTAGCGGGCCTCGACGAATGTCCTACAATGAGCAGTTCTTC
>TRBJ2-4|NA|TRBV6-2/TRBV6-3|few
CASSPDLPSKYF
TGTGCCAGCAGCCCAGACCTCCCGAGCAAGTACTTC
>TRBJ2-7|NA|TRBV18|NA
CASSLDTPGSRHEQYF
TGTGCCAGCTCCCTGGATACGCCAGGGTCTCGGCACGAGCAGTACTTC
>TRBJ2-3|NA|TRBV13|NA
CASSLASPSTDTQYF
TGTGCCAGCAGCTTAGCGAGTCCTAGCACAGATACGCAGTATTTT
>TRBJ2-6|TRBD1|TRBV29-1|few
CSVERQGALGANVLTF
TGCAGCGTTGAGCGACAGGGGGCGCTTGGGGCCAACGTCCTGACTTTC
>TRBJ2-5|NA|TRBV5-8|NA
CASSVGKGMIQETQYF
TGTGCCAGCAGCGTTGGTAAGGGGATGATCCAAGAGACCCAGTACTTC
>TRBJ2-5|TRBD2|TRBV20-1|NA
CSAREGGLPQETQYF
TGCAGTGCTCGGGAGGGGGGCCTACCCCAAGAGACCCAGTACTTC
>TRBJ2-5|NA|TRBV7-2|few
CASSFRDLRETQYF
TGTGCCAGCAGCTTCAGAGATCTCCGAGAGACCCAGTACTTC
>TRBJ2-3|NA|TRBV7-2|few
CASRRDRRSGGTQYF
TGTGCCAGCAGGAGGGACAGACGATCGGGAGGTACGCAGTATTTT
>TRBJ2-3|NA|TRBV7-2|once
CASSLHSGGSADTQYF
TGTGCCAGCAGCTTACATTCAGGGGGGAGCGCAGATACGCAGTATTTT
>TRBJ2-1|NA|TRBV10-3|NA
CAISPGSPYNEQFF
TGTGCCATCAGTCCAGGGTCCCCCTACAATGAGCAGTTCTTC
>TRBJ1-6|TRBD1|TRBV7-2|once
CASSDRAGDSPLHF
TGTGCCAGCAGCGACAGGGCCGGGGATTCACCCCTCCACTTT
>TRBJ2-3|TRBD2|TRBV6-5|NA
CASSLLSGGAGDTQYF
TGTGCCAGCAGTTTATTGAGCGGGGGGGCAGGAGATACGCAGTATTTT
>TRBJ1-5|NA|TRBV20-1|once
CSARVARGAWGNQPQHF
TGCAGTGCTAGAGTGGCTCGAGGGGCATGGGGCAATCAGCCCCAGCATTTT
>TRBJ2-1|NA|TRBV4-3|few
CASSQDRGYSYNEQFF
TGCGCCAGCAGCCAAGATAGAGGGTACTCCTACAATGAGCAGTTCTTC
>TRBJ2-7|TRBD1|TRBV20-1|NA
CSAKSGGYEQYF
TGCAGTGCTAAGTCAGGGGGTTACGAGCAGTACTTC
>TRBJ2-5|NA|TRBV7-9|once
CASSLIRVRDAQEMETQYF
TGTGCCAGCAGCTTAATAAGGGTCCGCGACGCCCAAGAGATGGAGACCCAGTACTTC
>TRBJ2-7|TRBD1|TRBV6-2/TRBV6-3|once
CASSRETGNYNEQYF
TGTGCCAGCAGTAGAGAGACAGGGAATTACAATGAGCAGTACTTC
>TRBJ2-2|TRBD1|TRBV4-3|NA
CASSQALTGGTGELFF
TGCGCCAGCAGCCAAGCGCTCACAGGGGGCACCGGGGAGCTGTTTTTT
>TRBJ2-3|NA|TRBV20-1|NA
CSARDAGRGADTQYF
TGCAGTGCTAGAGATGCGGGCAGGGGCGCAGATACGCAGTATTTT
>TRBJ2-3|NA|TRBV9|NA
CASSVDVGLGTDTQYF
TGTGCCAGCAGCGTAGATGTAGGCTTAGGAACAGATACGCAGTATTTT
>TRBJ1-2|NA|TRBV28|NA
CATFYGGGADYGYTF
TGTGCCACCTTCTATGGGGGGGGCGCAGACTATGGCTACACCTTC
>TRBJ2-1|NA|TRBV29-1|NA
CSGATHNEQFF
TGCAGCGGGGCTACCCACAATGAGCAGTTCTTC
>TRBJ1-1|NA|TRBV10-2|NA
CASSGVVSLSEAFF
TGCGCCAGCAGTGGGGTAGTTTCTTTGTCTGAAGCTTTCTTT
>TRBJ1-2|TRBD1|TRBV7-9|few
CASSLRDRGVHGYTF
TGTGCCAGCAGCCTCCGGGACAGGGGAGTTCATGGCTACACCTTC
>TRBJ2-5|TRBD2|TRBV6-1|few
CASSEALADQETQYF
TGTGCCAGCAGTGAAGCTCTAGCGGACCAAGAGACCCAGTACTTC
>TRBJ1-5|NA|TRBV2|NA
CASRARGSNQPQHF
TGTGCCAGCAGAGCCAGAGGGAGCAATCAGCCCCAGCATTTT
>TRBJ2-7|NA|TRBV6-2/TRBV6-3|NA
CASRALDEQYF
TGTGCCAGCCGGGCCCTCGACGAGCAGTACTTC
>TRBJ2-5|TRBD2|TRBV11-2|once
CASSLERGNGETQYF
TGTGCCAGCAGCTTAGAGCGGGGGAACGGAGAGACCCAGTACTTC
>TRBJ2-7|NA|TRBV29-1|few
CSVVGRASYEQYF
TGCAGCGTTGTAGGCAGGGCGTCCTACGAGCAGTACTTC
>TRBJ2-3|NA|TRBV25-1|once
CASSELIRSDTQYF
TGTGCCAGCAGTGAGCTAATCAGGTCAGATACGCAGTATTTT
>TRBJ2-4|NA|TRBV12-3/TRBV12-4|NA
CASSLAGIRDIQYF
TGTGCCAGCAGTTTAGCAGGTATTCGGGACATTCAGTACTTC
>TRBJ2-7|TRBD1|TRBV6-2/TRBV6-3|NA
CASSHPGQGDREQYF
TGTGCCAGCAGCCACCCGGGACAGGGGGATCGAGAGCAGTACTTC
>TRBJ2-5|TRBD1|TRBV29-1|many
CSVEGRTPGTGKGRGETQYF
TGCAGCGTTGAAGGACGGACCCCCGGGACAGGGAAGGGCAGGGGAGAGACCCAGTACTTC
>TRBJ2-4|NA|TRBV3-1|NA
CASSQDIQGTKNIQYF
TGTGCCAGCAGCCAAGATATACAGGGCACCAAAAACATTCAGTACTTC
>TRBJ2-3|TRBD2|TRBV20-1|NA
CSARPPLGRGNTDTQYF
TGCAGTGCTAGACCCCCTCTGGGGCGGGGGAACACAGATACGCAGTATTTT
>TRBJ2-3|NA|TRBV7-2|few
CASSPGQHTQYF
TGTGCCAGCAGCCCTGGACAGCATACGCAGTATTTT
>TRBJ1-4|NA|TRBV28|few
CATATGRGDTNEKLFF
TGTGCCACCGCCACGGGGAGGGGCGACACTAATGAAAAACTGTTTTTT
>TRBJ2-1|NA|TRBV6-1|NA
CASSEARLSHNEQFF
TGTGCCAGCAGTGAAGCGCGACTCTCCCACAATGAGCAGTTCTTC
>TRBJ1-5|NA|TRBV20-1|NA
CSAGDNYSNQPQHF
TGCAGTGCAGGAGATAACTATAGCAATCAGCCCCAGCATTTT
>TRBJ2-7|NA|TRBV4-3|few
CASSQDTAGTSYEQYF
TGCGCCAGCAGCCAAGACACGGCGGGAACTTCCTACGAGCAGTACTTC
>TRBJ1-1|TRBD1|TRBV7-2|NA
CASRGQGGMNTEAFF
TGTGCCAGCAGGGGACAGGGGGGAATGAACACTGAAGCTTTCTTT
>TRBJ2-5|TRBD1|TRBV6-1|NA
CASTKGQGARQETQYF
TGTGCCAGCACCAAGGGACAGGGGGCTAGACAAGAGACCCAGTACTTC
>TRBJ2-5|TRBD1|TRBV11-2|NA
CASRFGGTGFAETQYF
TGTGCCAGCAGGTTTGGCGGGACAGGGTTTGCGGAGACCCAGTACTTC
>TRBJ1-4|TRBD1|TRBV28|NA
CASSSQGASGEKLFF
TGTGCCAGCAGTTCCCAGGGGGCATCGGGTGAAAAACTGTTTTTT
>TRBJ2-7|TRBD1|TRBV20-1|NA
CSARPGQGLKEQYF
TGCAGTGCTAGACCGGGACAGGGACTGAAGGAGCAGTACTTC
>TRBJ2-7|TRBD1|TRBV20-1|few
CSAIDRGPTYEQYF
TGCAGTGCTATCGACAGGGGACCGACCTACGAGCAGTACTTC
>TRBJ1-2|TRBD1|TRBV18|few
CASSQLQGANYGYTF
TGTGCCAGCTCACAACTCCAGGGGGCCAACTATGGCTACACCTTC
>TRBJ2-3|NA|TRBV6-5|NA
CASSYGSGDADTQYF
TGTGCCAGCAGTTACGGGTCAGGGGATGCAGATACGCAGTATTTT
>TRBJ2-3|NA|TRBV28|NA
CASSSRTWDTQYF
TGTGCCAGCAGTTCTCGAACCTGGGATACGCAGTATTTT
>TRBJ2-3|TRBD2|TRBV6-2/TRBV6-3|NA
CASSNPRLAGGTDTQYF
TGTGCCAGCAGTAACCCCCGACTAGCGGGGGGAACAGATACGCAGTATTTT
>TRBJ2-3|NA|TRBV27|NA
CASNPFSSPDTQYF
TGTGCCAGCAATCCCTTCTCCTCCCCAGATACGCAGTATTTT
>TRBJ2-6|NA|TRBV4-3|NA
CASSQGKGTRANVLTF
TGCGCCAGCAGCCAGGGAAAGGGTACTAGGGCCAACGTCCTGACTTTC
>TRBJ1-2|NA|TRBV9|NA
CASSTYRANYGYTF
TGTGCCAGCAGCACTTACAGGGCTAACTATGGCTACACCTTC
>TRBJ1-6|NA|TRBV10-3|NA
CAIKSRDNYNSPLHF
TGTGCCATCAAATCCCGGGACAACTATAATTCACCCCTCCACTTT